A single sample gave rise to the 19 T cell receptor beta chains below, sequenced in a study of T cell responses to AZD1222 COVID-19 vaccine. Sequencing used immunoSEQ multiplex PCR; TCRdb keeps in-frame clones, though not all of them. The sample includes approximately 150,000 clones, about 93% of them seen just once. Material: peripheral blood, obtained on day 0 of AZD1222 vaccination. These receptors originate from an adult in good health.

The gene calls are TRBV7-2 and TRBJ2-2; D gene uncertain. Trimming took off 0 bases at V and 3 bases at J, with 5 bases between the two ends. The germline V gene has CDR1 SGHTA and CDR2 FQGNSA. The CDR3 covers 14 residues. The CDR3 nucleotides are TGTGCCAGCAGCTTAGCTCCACACACCGGGGAGCTGTTTTTT. Protein: CASSLAPHTGELFF.

The V call is TRBV2, the J call TRBJ2-3; D unclear. Germline V CDR1 and CDR2: SNHLY, FYNNEI. This CDR3 has 15 amino acids. The germline V and J ends were trimmed by 4 bases and 2 bases, with 13 bases remaining between them. CDR3 DNA sequence: TGTGCCAGCAGTGGGAGAGGACGGTACACAGATACGCAGTATTTT. Encoded protein: CASSGRGRYTDTQYF.

The chain uses TRBV7-9 and TRBJ2-7, with TRBD2 matching over 7 bases. Germline V gene data show CDR1 as SEHNR and CDR2 as FQNEAQ (reference sequence). The V gene end was trimmed by 5 bases and the J gene end by 3 bases; junction bases not matched to a gene: 4. CDR3 length: 13 amino acids. The CDR3 loop reads CASSPTSVYEQYF. The CDR3 nucleotides are TGTGCCAGCAGCCCCACTAGCGTCTACGAGCAGTACTTC.

This rearrangement joins TRBV4-1 to TRBJ2-7, with TRBD1 identical over 7 bases. V lost 7 bases to trimming and J lost 1 base; unmatched junction nucleotides: 7. Looked up from germline, CDR1 is MGHRA and CDR2 is YSYEKL. This CDR3 has 14 residues. CDR3 sequence: CASNPRTGSYEQYF. The CDR3 region has the DNA TGCGCCAGCAACCCTCGGACAGGTTCCTACGAGCAGTACTTC.

This clone was seen a single time. The genes are TRBV6-1 and TRBJ1-6, with 9 bases matching TRBD1. The germline CDR1 and CDR2 sequences are MNHNS and SASEGT. After removal of 2 bases from V and 1 base from J, the junction contained 6 bases not matched to a gene. The CDR3 runs to 18 residues. The CDR3 nucleotides read TGTGCCAGCAGTGAACGGGCACAGGGGGCGTCCTATAATTCACCCCTCCACTTT. Residues: CASSERAQGASYNSPLHF.

This CDR3 reads CASSPGTVNTEAFF. In nucleotides, the CDR3 is TGTGCCAGCAGCCCTGGGACAGTGAACACTGAAGCTTTCTTT. The chain joins TRBV28 to TRBJ1-1, with 7 bases aligning to TRBD1. Looked up from germline, CDR1 is MDHEN and CDR2 is SYDVKM. The V gene end was trimmed by 6 bases and the J gene end by 0 bases; junction bases not matched to a gene: 4. CDR3 length: 14 residues.

The V gene is TRBV4-3, the J gene TRBJ1-2; D is undetermined. Germline V CDR1 and CDR2: LGHNA, YSLEER. CDR3 length: 16 residues. V was clipped by 0 bases and J by 0 bases, with 11 bases between them. The CDR3 loop reads CASSQESRPTNYGYTF. The CDR3 nucleotides are TGCGCCAGCAGCCAAGAGTCCCGACCCACTAACTATGGCTACACCTTC.

The rearrangement links TRBV19 to TRBJ2-3, with D possibly being TRBD2 (6 bases). The V gene lost 6 bases and the J gene lost 0 bases, with 13 bases spanning the gap. This CDR3 comprises 15 residues. Germline CDR1 and CDR2: LNHDA and SQIVND (reference sequence). Here the CDR3 reads CASSVGDSSTDTQYF. The CDR3 DNA reads as TGTGCCAGTAGCGTAGGGGACTCTAGCACAGATACGCAGTATTTT.

The chain uses TRBV30 and TRBJ2-1; 8 bases are shared with TRBD1. The CDR3 is made up of 13 amino acids. V lost 5 bases, J lost 0 bases, and 0 bases stayed unmatched. Germline CDR1 and CDR2: GTSNPN and SVGIG (reference sequence). CDR3 amino acids: CAWGQGSYNEQFF. The CDR3 nucleotides are TGTGCCTGGGGACAGGGCTCCTACAATGAGCAGTTCTTC.

This rearrangement joins TRBV28 to TRBJ1-5, with 8 bases aligning to TRBD1. The CDR3 sequence is 14 residues long. The germline V gene encodes CDR1 MDHEN and CDR2 SYDVKM. V gave up 5 bases and J gave up 7 bases; unmatched junction bases: 7. CDR3 loop: CASSPRDRLQPQHF. CDR3 bases: TGTGCCAGCAGTCCCCGGGACAGGCTACAGCCCCAGCATTTT.

V and J are TRBV15 and TRBJ2-6, with 9 bases aligning to TRBD1. Per germline, CDR1 LNHNV and CDR2 YYDKDF (reference sequence). The CDR3 totals 19 residues. V lost 1 base, J lost 3 bases, and 10 bases stayed unmatched. The CDR3 DNA reads as TGTGCCACCAGCAGAGTTGGACAGGGGTTAAATGATGGGGCCAACGTCCTGACTTTC. This translates into CATSRVGQGLNDGANVLTF.

The chain combines TRBV2 with TRBJ2-1; D remains unclear. V lost 7 bases and J lost 10, with 14 bases in between. This CDR3 has 12 residues. Per the germline V gene, CDR1 is SNHLY and CDR2 is FYNNEI. CDR3 amino acids: CASKVQPKEQFF. The CDR3 nucleotides are TGTGCCAGCAAGGTCCAGCCAAAGGAGCAGTTCTTC.

The chain links TRBV25-1 to TRBJ1-6, with 9 bases identical to TRBD1. Trimming took 3 bases from V and 8 from J; bases not matched to a gene: 11. The CDR3 sequence is 17 residues long. Germline V gene sequence: CDR1 MGHDK, CDR2 SYGVNS. CDR3 sequence reads: CASSEGTGYRGHSPLHF. The DNA for the CDR3 is TGTGCCAGCAGTGAGGGGACAGGGTATAGGGGACATTCACCCCTCCACTTT.

The V gene is TRBV27, the J gene TRBJ1-5; no firm D call. CDR3 length: 15 amino acids. Germline V gene sequence: CDR1 MNHEY, CDR2 SMNVEV (reference sequence). Trimming took off 5 bases at V and 1 base at J, with 12 bases between the two ends. The CDR3 protein is CASSPMEASNQPQHF. The CDR3 DNA is TGTGCCAGCAGTCCGATGGAGGCCAGCAATCAGCCCCAGCATTTT.

The V call is TRBV2, the J call TRBJ1-1, with 9 bases that match TRBD1. The CDR3 runs to 16 residues. CDR1 SNHLY and CDR2 FYNNEI come from the germline V gene. J was trimmed by 5 bases and V by 6 bases; bases with no gene match: 13. CDR3 bases: TGTGCCAGCAGGCCTAGACAGGGGGTGAGGGGAACTGAAGCTTTCTTT. Amino acids: CASRPRQGVRGTEAFF.

The chain combines TRBV7-9 with TRBJ2-5; D possibly corresponds to TRBD1 (5 bases). V shed 2 bases and J shed 5 bases, with 12 bases lying between them. The CDR3 consists of 14 residues. Germline-derived CDR1 and CDR2 are SEHNR and FQNEAQ (reference sequence). The CDR3: CASSLPQGRETQYF. The CDR3 DNA reads as TGTGCCAGCAGCTTACCGCAGGGCCGGGAGACCCAGTACTTC.

The genes are TRBV3-1 (or the pseudogene TRBV3-2) and TRBJ1-6, with 9 bases lining up with TRBD1. The V and J ends lost 4 bases and 8 bases, in that order; junction bases with no gene match: 12. The CDR3 consists of 17 residues. Germline CDR1 is LGHDT and CDR2 is YNNKEL (reference sequence). For the CDR3, the DNA is TGTGCCAGCAGCCTGGGGGGGACAGGGAAGAGGGATTCACCCCTCCACTTT. This translates into CASSLGGTGKRDSPLHF.

The V and J genes are TRBV7-8 and TRBJ1-4; no clear D. The CDR3 is 20 amino acids. Trimming pared 1 base from V and 0 bases from J, leaving 21 bases between. Per germline, CDR1 SGHVS and CDR2 FQNEAQ. CDR3 in amino acids: CASSLVRSDAQTATNEKLFF. The CDR3 nucleotides read TGTGCCAGCAGCTTAGTACGGTCCGACGCTCAGACTGCAACTAATGAAAAACTGTTTTTT.

The genes are TRBV11-3 and TRBJ2-3; no reliable D call. Germline CDR1 is SGHNT and CDR2 is YENEEA. The V end was cut by 4 bases, the J end by 4 bases, with 12 bases between. The CDR3 has 14 residues. The CDR3 region is CASSWSRSADTQYF. The CDR3 region has the DNA TGTGCCAGCAGCTGGAGCAGGAGCGCAGATACGCAGTATTTT.